These T cell receptor beta chains were read from a single sample in a study of blood T cell repertoires in COVID-19. The table came from immunoSEQ multiplex PCR; TCRdb's copy has only in-frame clones and leaves some out. The top ten clones hold 5.5% to 8% of a sample with about 250,000 clones, around four fifths of them seen once. Material: peripheral blood. These receptors were taken from a woman aged 55-75 years with active or convalescent COVID-19. CDR3s include the opening cysteine and the closing phenylalanine or tryptophan. The D gene is left open where the match is weak. Part of the rows lack a size; the others show once, few, many or a class for expanded clones.

J gene: TRBJ2-3
D gene: .
V gene: TRBV20-1
clone size: .
CDR3 protein: CSASKQTDTQYF
CDR3 DNA: TGCAGTGCTAGTAAGCAAACAGATACGCAGTATTTT

J gene: TRBJ2-7
D gene: .
V gene: TRBV6-5
clone size: .
CDR3 protein: CASSYGRGLLNEQYF
CDR3 DNA: TGTGCCAGCAGTTACGGTCGAGGATTGTTGAACGAGCAGTACTTC

J gene: TRBJ1-2
D gene: TRBD1
V gene: TRBV3-1/TRBV3-2
clone size: once
CDR3 protein: CASSQGTGVYGYTF
CDR3 DNA: TGTGCCAGCAGCCAGGGGACAGGGGTTTATGGCTACACCTTC

J gene: TRBJ2-2
D gene: TRBD1
V gene: TRBV6-5
clone size: .
CDR3 protein: CASKRQGGTGELFF
CDR3 DNA: TGTGCCAGCAAGAGACAGGGTGGCACCGGGGAGCTGTTTTTT

J gene: TRBJ1-4
D gene: TRBD1
V gene: TRBV6-6
clone size: .
CDR3 protein: CASRRGGQGARTNEKLFF
CDR3 DNA: TGTGCCAGCAGGCGAGGGGGACAGGGGGCGCGGACTAATGAAAAACTGTTTTTT

J gene: TRBJ1-1
D gene: .
V gene: TRBV11-2
clone size: .
CDR3 protein: CASSYIGGVRNTEAFF
CDR3 DNA: TGTGCCAGCAGCTATATCGGGGGGGTAAGGAACACTGAAGCTTTCTTT

J gene: TRBJ2-3
D gene: TRBD2
V gene: TRBV29-1
clone size: .
CDR3 protein: CSVNPGLGGPDTQYF
CDR3 DNA: TGCAGCGTTAATCCGGGACTAGGGGGTCCAGATACGCAGTATTTT

J gene: TRBJ1-2
D gene: .
V gene: TRBV6-1
clone size: .
CDR3 protein: CASSEEGGRTYGYTF
CDR3 DNA: TGTGCCAGCAGTGAAGAAGGAGGACGGACCTATGGCTACACCTTC

J gene: TRBJ1-2
D gene: .
V gene: TRBV7-2
clone size: .
CDR3 protein: CASSPFRVNYGYTF
CDR3 DNA: TGTGCCAGCAGCCCGTTTCGGGTTAACTATGGCTACACCTTC

J gene: TRBJ1-1
D gene: TRBD1
V gene: TRBV5-1
clone size: .
CDR3 protein: CASSLGQGTNTEAFF
CDR3 DNA: TGCGCCAGCAGCTTAGGACAGGGGACGAACACTGAAGCTTTCTTT

J gene: TRBJ2-7
D gene: TRBD2
V gene: TRBV14
clone size: .
CDR3 protein: CASSQMSGSSYEQYF
CDR3 DNA: TGTGCCAGCAGCCAAATGAGCGGGAGCTCCTACGAGCAGTACTTC

J gene: TRBJ2-3
D gene: TRBD2
V gene: TRBV7-3
clone size: once
CDR3 protein: CASSLIGGLAGDTQYF
CDR3 DNA: TGTGCCAGCAGCTTAATCGGGGGACTAGCGGGTGATACGCAGTATTTT

J gene: TRBJ2-2
D gene: .
V gene: TRBV5-4
clone size: once
CDR3 protein: CASSSRAGVNTGELFF
CDR3 DNA: TGTGCCAGCAGCAGTCGGGCAGGGGTTAACACCGGGGAGCTGTTTTTT

J gene: TRBJ1-1
D gene: TRBD1
V gene: TRBV7-9
clone size: .
CDR3 protein: CASSIQGISEAFF
CDR3 DNA: TGTGCCAGCAGCATACAGGGGATCAGTGAAGCTTTCTTT

J gene: TRBJ2-5
D gene: .
V gene: TRBV20-1
clone size: once
CDR3 protein: CSASSVQGSQETQYF
CDR3 DNA: TGCAGTGCTAGTAGTGTGCAGGGGAGCCAAGAGACCCAGTACTTC

J gene: TRBJ1-2
D gene: TRBD1
V gene: TRBV28
clone size: once
CDR3 protein: CASTNSGQGFFDYGYTF
CDR3 DNA: TGTGCCAGCACCAATTCGGGACAGGGTTTCTTTGACTATGGCTACACCTTC

J gene: TRBJ2-1
D gene: .
V gene: TRBV29-1
clone size: .
CDR3 protein: CSVFRLDNEQFF
CDR3 DNA: TGCAGCGTATTCCGACTTGACAATGAGCAGTTCTTC

J gene: TRBJ2-1
D gene: TRBD2
V gene: TRBV28
clone size: .
CDR3 protein: CASSGTSGGVYNEQFF
CDR3 DNA: TGTGCCAGCAGTGGGACTAGCGGGGGGGTTTACAATGAGCAGTTCTTC

J gene: TRBJ1-2
D gene: TRBD1
V gene: TRBV7-2
clone size: .
CDR3 protein: CASSLARDRVNYGYTF
CDR3 DNA: TGTGCCAGCAGCTTAGCGCGGGACAGAGTGAACTATGGCTACACCTTC

J gene: TRBJ2-1
D gene: .
V gene: TRBV24-1
clone size: .
CDR3 protein: CATSDPNTSFEQFF
CDR3 DNA: TGTGCCACCAGTGATCCGAATACTAGTTTCGAGCAGTTCTTC

J gene: TRBJ2-1
D gene: TRBD1
V gene: TRBV7-9
clone size: .
CDR3 protein: CASSPRGTGLNNEQFF
CDR3 DNA: TGTGCCAGCAGCCCCCGTGGGACAGGGTTAAACAATGAGCAGTTCTTC

J gene: TRBJ2-5
D gene: TRBD1
V gene: TRBV30
clone size: .
CDR3 protein: CAWDRGAETQYF
CDR3 DNA: TGTGCCTGGGACAGGGGAGCGGAGACCCAGTACTTC

J gene: TRBJ2-7
D gene: .
V gene: TRBV2
clone size: .
CDR3 protein: CASMLGPAYEQYF
CDR3 DNA: TGTGCCAGCATGTTGGGCCCCGCCTACGAGCAGTACTTC

J gene: TRBJ1-2
D gene: .
V gene: TRBV19
clone size: .
CDR3 protein: CASTQIRGGDGYTF
CDR3 DNA: TGTGCCAGTACCCAAATCCGGGGAGGCGATGGCTACACCTTC

J gene: TRBJ2-1
D gene: TRBD2
V gene: TRBV11-3
clone size: few
CDR3 protein: CASRPGLASDEQFF
CDR3 DNA: TGTGCCAGCAGGCCGGGACTAGCGAGTGATGAGCAGTTCTTC

J gene: TRBJ2-7
D gene: .
V gene: TRBV9
clone size: .
CDR3 protein: CASSDPQGGGAYEQYF
CDR3 DNA: TGTGCCAGCAGCGACCCCCAAGGAGGCGGGGCCTACGAGCAGTACTTC

J gene: TRBJ1-3
D gene: .
V gene: TRBV5-1
clone size: .
CDR3 protein: CASSPQVTGNTIYF
CDR3 DNA: TGCGCCAGCAGCCCTCAGGTTACTGGAAACACCATATATTTT

J gene: TRBJ2-2
D gene: .
V gene: TRBV29-1
clone size: .
CDR3 protein: CSVQGSTGELFF
CDR3 DNA: TGCAGCGTGCAGGGGAGCACCGGGGAGCTGTTTTTT

J gene: TRBJ1-6
D gene: TRBD1
V gene: TRBV5-1
clone size: few
CDR3 protein: CASSLGGLTGTDSPLHF
CDR3 DNA: TGCGCCAGCAGCTTGGGGGGATTAACCGGGACAGATTCACCCCTCCACTTT

J gene: TRBJ1-2
D gene: .
V gene: TRBV6-5
clone size: .
CDR3 protein: CASSSTGPGYTF
CDR3 DNA: TGTGCCAGCAGTTCGACAGGACCCGGCTACACCTTC

J gene: TRBJ2-3
D gene: .
V gene: TRBV10-1
clone size: .
CDR3 protein: CASSEISAGSTDTQYF
CDR3 DNA: TGCGCCAGCAGTGAGATCTCGGCAGGGAGCACAGATACGCAGTATTTT

J gene: TRBJ2-3
D gene: .
V gene: TRBV29-1
clone size: .
CDR3 protein: CSVASPGSADTQYF
CDR3 DNA: TGCAGCGTTGCTTCACCCGGGAGCGCAGATACGCAGTATTTT

J gene: TRBJ2-5
D gene: TRBD1
V gene: TRBV7-8
clone size: few
CDR3 protein: CASSDRGRGETQYF
CDR3 DNA: TGTGCCAGCAGCGACAGGGGGCGAGGGGAGACCCAGTACTTC

J gene: TRBJ2-1
D gene: TRBD1
V gene: TRBV3-1/TRBV3-2
clone size: .
CDR3 protein: CASSQGIGDSPPRNEQFF
CDR3 DNA: TGTGCCAGCAGCCAAGGAATCGGGGACAGCCCACCGCGCAATGAGCAGTTCTTC

J gene: TRBJ2-1
D gene: .
V gene: TRBV11-3
clone size: .
CDR3 protein: CASSPRGAGYNEQFF
CDR3 DNA: TGTGCCAGCAGCCCCCGGGGGGCAGGCTACAATGAGCAGTTCTTC

J gene: TRBJ2-3
D gene: TRBD2
V gene: TRBV15
clone size: .
CDR3 protein: CATSRGLAGVVDTQYF
CDR3 DNA: TGTGCCACCAGCAGAGGTCTAGCGGGAGTCGTAGATACGCAGTATTTT

J gene: TRBJ2-2
D gene: .
V gene: TRBV10-1
clone size: .
CDR3 protein: CASSRRRDTGELFF
CDR3 DNA: TGCGCCAGCAGCCGGAGGAGGGACACCGGGGAGCTGTTTTTT

J gene: TRBJ2-5
D gene: TRBD2
V gene: TRBV6-5
clone size: few
CDR3 protein: CASQWERGGETQYF
CDR3 DNA: TGTGCCAGCCAATGGGAGCGGGGGGGAGAGACCCAGTACTTC

J gene: TRBJ2-1
D gene: TRBD1
V gene: TRBV27
clone size: .
CDR3 protein: CASSLPGTGGYNEQFF
CDR3 DNA: TGTGCCAGCAGTTTACCCGGGACAGGGGGGTACAATGAGCAGTTCTTC

J gene: TRBJ2-3
D gene: .
V gene: TRBV14
clone size: once
CDR3 protein: CASSHRSDTQYF
CDR3 DNA: TGTGCCAGCAGCCATAGATCAGATACGCAGTATTTT

J gene: TRBJ2-1
D gene: TRBD2
V gene: TRBV7-7
clone size: .
CDR3 protein: CASSRGTSSNNEQFF
CDR3 DNA: TGTGCTAGCAGCAGGGGGACTAGCAGTAACAATGAGCAGTTCTTC

J gene: TRBJ1-1
D gene: TRBD1
V gene: TRBV25-1
clone size: once
CDR3 protein: CASSTIGTGRTEAFF
CDR3 DNA: TGTGCCAGCAGTACTATCGGGACAGGGCGGACTGAAGCTTTCTTT

J gene: TRBJ1-4
D gene: .
V gene: TRBV7-2
clone size: .
CDR3 protein: CASSLMSDEKLFF
CDR3 DNA: TGTGCCAGCAGCTTAATGTCAGATGAAAAACTGTTTTTT

J gene: TRBJ2-1
D gene: TRBD2
V gene: TRBV5-1
clone size: .
CDR3 protein: CASTASGGSYNEQFF
CDR3 DNA: TGCGCCAGCACTGCGAGCGGGGGCTCCTACAATGAGCAGTTCTTC

J gene: TRBJ2-7
D gene: .
V gene: TRBV11-3
clone size: .
CDR3 protein: CASSFSNSYEQYF
CDR3 DNA: TGTGCCAGCAGCTTTTCAAATTCCTACGAGCAGTACTTC

J gene: TRBJ2-5
D gene: TRBD1
V gene: TRBV5-1
clone size: .
CDR3 protein: CASSGTGGMETQYF
CDR3 DNA: TGCGCCAGCAGCGGGACAGGGGGCATGGAGACCCAGTACTTC

J gene: TRBJ2-4
D gene: TRBD1
V gene: TRBV5-5
clone size: .
CDR3 protein: CASGQGFNIQYF
CDR3 DNA: TGTGCCAGTGGACAGGGTTTCAACATTCAGTACTTC